The 4 T cell receptor beta chains below come from one sample, sequenced in a study of OX40 agonist ivuxolimab in advanced cancers. Library construction relied on the immunoSEQ multiplex PCR assay. In TCRdb, the immuneACCESS table is reduced to in-frame sequences with V and J assigned. These tables do not hold every clone; where another copy was compared, an unresolved V gene accounts for under half, and the others remain unexplained. The sample table lists about 100,000 clones, 70% to 90% of them with a count of one. 5.5% of the sample is held by the ten biggest clonotypes. The sequenced sample was CD4+ or CD8+ T cells sorted from blood, obtained in a trial of the OX40 agonist ivuxolimab. Every receptor here comes from an adult with an advanced solid tumor such as melanoma, head and neck, liver or kidney cancer.

The CDR3 loop is CASSLSVYRGGIVREQYF. In DNA form, the CDR3 reads TGTGCCAGCAGCTTATCAGTTTATCGGGGAGGGATAGTTCGCGAGCAGTACTTC. The chain is built from TRBV5-6 and TRBJ2-7; the match to TRBD2 covers 7 bases. Looked up from germline, CDR1 is SGHDT and CDR2 is YYEEEE. CDR3 length equals 18 residues. V was clipped by 2 bases and J by 6 bases; unmatched bases: 20. Looking up the rest from reference TRBV5-6 and TRBJ2-7 gives the full variable domain: DAGVTQSPTHLIKTRGQQVTLRCSPKSGHDTVSWYQQALGQGPQFIFQYYEEEERQRGNFPDRFSGHQFPNYSSELNVNALLLGDSALYLCASSLSVYRGGIVREQYFGPGTRLTVT.

The chain has TRBV18 and TRBJ2-7, with TRBD1 matching 9 bases. CDR1 is KGHSH, CDR2 LQKENI, per germline. V gave up 3 bases and J gave up 5 bases; unmatched junction bases: 5. The CDR3 runs 14 residues. The CDR3 DNA follows: TGTGCCAGCTCACCCGGGACAGGGTTGAACGAGCAGTACTTC. Translation: CASSPGTGLNEQYF.

V usage is TRBV9 and J usage is TRBJ1-2; D perhaps matches TRBD1 (6 bases). Germline-derived CDR1 and CDR2 are SGDLS and YYNGEE. This CDR3 comprises 14 residues. Trimming took off 4 bases at V and 6 bases at J, with 16 bases between the two ends. The CDR3 reads CASSSAQGMNGYTF. CDR3 in DNA: TGTGCCAGCAGCTCGGCGCAGGGGATGAATGGCTACACCTTC.

The V call is TRBV29-1, the J call TRBJ1-1; D unclear. Germline CDR1 and CDR2: SQVTM and ANQGSEA. The length of the CDR3 is 12 residues. Trimming took off 1 base at V and 3 bases at J, with 6 bases between the two ends. The CDR3 DNA reads TGCAGCGTTGAAGTGCGGGACACTGAAGCTTTCTTT. It is translated as CSVEVRDTEAFF.